This TCR beta chain was retrieved from a study of blood T cell repertoires in COVID-19. As for the study in general: The origin of the acute and convalescent COVID-19 samples was the United States, Italy and Spain. PBMCs, B-cell-depleted T cells, or T cells were the source of the cDNA or gDNA that made up the material.

The method was immunoSEQ multiplex PCR; TCRdb's version includes in-frame clones alone and lacks a portion of them. This table has 400,000 to 450,000 clones, roughly 90% appearing once. After removal of 5 bases from V and 0 bases from J, the junction contained 10 bases not matched to a gene. Per germline, CDR1 LNHDA and CDR2 SQIVND (reference sequence). The CDR3 has 18 amino acids. This chain connects TRBV19 to TRBJ2-5; 12 bases fit TRBD2. Material for sequencing was peripheral blood. The source of this sequence is a woman in her 30s with active or convalescent COVID-19. The CDR3 nucleotides read TGTGCCAGTAGTCAAGAGGGGCTAGCGGGGGGGTACCAAGAGACCCAGTACTTC. This codes for CASSQEGLAGGYQETQYF.